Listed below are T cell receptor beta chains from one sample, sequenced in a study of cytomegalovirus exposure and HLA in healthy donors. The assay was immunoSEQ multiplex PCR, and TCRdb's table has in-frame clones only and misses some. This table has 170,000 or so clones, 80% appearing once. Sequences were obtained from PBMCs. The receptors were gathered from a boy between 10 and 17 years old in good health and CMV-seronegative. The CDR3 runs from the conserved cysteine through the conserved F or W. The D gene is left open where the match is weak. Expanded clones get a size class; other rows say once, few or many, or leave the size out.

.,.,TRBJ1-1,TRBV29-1,CSVETGTEAFF,TGCAGCGTTGAAACGGGCACTGAAGCTTTCTTT
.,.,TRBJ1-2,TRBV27,CASSFFRGYGYTF,TGTGCCAGCAGTTTTTTCAGGGGCTATGGCTACACCTTC
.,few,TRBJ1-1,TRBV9,CASSVGSGEAFF,TGTGCCAGCAGCGTAGGTTCGGGGGAGGCTTTCTTT
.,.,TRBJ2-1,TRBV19,CASSITGIVNEQFF,TGTGCCAGTAGTATTACGGGGATAGTGAATGAGCAGTTCTTC
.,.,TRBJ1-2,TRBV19,CASSIGSANYGYTF,TGTGCCAGTAGTATAGGCTCAGCTAACTATGGCTACACCTTC
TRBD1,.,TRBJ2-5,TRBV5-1,CASSRPGQEVETQYF,TGCGCCAGCAGCCGGCCGGGACAGGAGGTAGAGACCCAGTACTTC
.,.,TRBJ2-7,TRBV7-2,CASSLGGTPVYEQYF,TGTGCCAGCAGCTTAGGGGGGACACCCGTCTACGAGCAGTACTTC
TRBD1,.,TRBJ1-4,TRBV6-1,CASRGTDRGNEKLFF,TGTGCCAGCAGGGGTACGGACAGGGGGAATGAAAAACTGTTTTTT
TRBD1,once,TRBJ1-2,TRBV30,CAWSVIRTGGYGYTF,TGTGCCTGGAGTGTAATCCGGACAGGGGGCTATGGCTACACCTTC
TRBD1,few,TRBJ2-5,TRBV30,CAWSDWDRVLQETQYF,TGTGCCTGGAGCGATTGGGACAGGGTCCTACAAGAGACCCAGTACTTC
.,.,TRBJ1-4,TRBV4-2,CASSPTGVNEKLFF,TGTGCCAGCAGCCCCACGGGAGTTAATGAAAAACTGTTTTTT
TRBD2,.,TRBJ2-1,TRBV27,CASTRWAGTSGTYNEQFF,TGTGCCAGCACCCGTTGGGCCGGGACTAGCGGGACTTACAATGAGCAGTTCTTC
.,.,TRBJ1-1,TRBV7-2,CASSLRPVTENTEAFF,TGTGCCAGCAGCTTACGACCCGTAACAGAGAACACTGAAGCTTTCTTT
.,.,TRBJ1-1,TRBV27,CASSSIGQANTEAFF,TGTGCCAGCAGTTCTATTGGGCAGGCGAACACTGAAGCTTTCTTT
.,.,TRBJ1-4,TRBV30,CAWSVRRARTKLFF,TGTGCCTGGAGTGTACGCAGGGCTAGGACAAAACTGTTTTTT
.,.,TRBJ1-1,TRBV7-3,CASSLGQGIDTEAFF,TGTGCCAGCAGCTTGGGGCAGGGCATCGACACTGAAGCTTTCTTT
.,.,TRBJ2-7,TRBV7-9,CASSSSGYEQYF,TGTGCCAGCAGCTCGAGCGGCTACGAGCAGTACTTC
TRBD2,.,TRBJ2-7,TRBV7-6,CASSFERESFHEQYF,TGTGCCAGCAGCTTCGAGCGGGAGTCTTTCCACGAGCAGTACTTC
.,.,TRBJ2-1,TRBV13,CASSLGVSFGEQFF,TGTGCCAGCAGCTTAGGTGTTAGCTTCGGTGAGCAGTTCTTC
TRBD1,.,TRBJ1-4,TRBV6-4,CASRRTGTGDEKLFF,TGTGCCAGCAGGAGAACCGGGACAGGGGATGAAAAACTGTTTTTT
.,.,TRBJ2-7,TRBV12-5,CASGEDSLHEQYF,TGTGCTAGTGGCGAAGACAGTCTACACGAGCAGTACTTC
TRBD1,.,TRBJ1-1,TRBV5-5,CASTLLPTGDGTEAFF,TGTGCCAGCACCCTTCTCCCAACAGGGGATGGGACTGAAGCTTTCTTT